Shown below are 14 T cell receptor beta chains from a single sample sequenced in a study of T cell repertoires in cytomegalovirus infection (dated 2019 in TCRdb). TCRdb records Illumina HiSeq 1500 as the sequencer. Starting from the raw public reads, TCRdb applied fastp trimming at Q25, assembled clones with MiXCR and retained in-frame beta chains. Duplicate CDR3 protein sequences are folded into a single record with the most common DNA and genes. The sample data list about 740,000 distinct CDR3 sequences, and approximately 40% of these were observed just once. The ten top clones hold about 2.8% of the sample. The sequenced material came from PBMCs. Receptor source: a human donor in good health (CMV status not recorded). Some clones in this sample may be carry-over from other donors' samples.

This clonotype was observed many times. The chain joins TRBV12-3 or TRBV12-4 to TRBJ1-4; TRBD1 matches 7 bases. The junction had 6 bases not matched to a gene; V was cut back by 6 bases and J by 8 bases. This CDR3 is 13 amino acids long. This CDR3 reads CASRLRGTEKLFF. The CDR3 nucleotides are TGTGCCAGCAGGCTCAGGGGGACGGAAAAACTGTTTTTT.

The chain links TRBV20-1 to TRBJ2-1, with 11 bases aligning to TRBD2. The CDR3 loop spans 14 amino acids. With 5 bases clipped from V and 7 bases from J, the junction kept 7 bases outside the gene matches. Germline-derived CDR1 and CDR2 are DFQATT and SNEGSKA (reference sequence). CDR3 amino acids: CSALSGRERNEQFF. The CDR3 DNA reads as TGCAGTGCTCTTAGCGGGAGGGAAAGGAATGAGCAGTTCTTC.

About this clonotype: This may come from a read error, since a much larger clone is one base off. The conserved closing phenylalanine or tryptophan is absent in this CDR3, likely reflecting a read error. This chain links TRBV7-9 with TRBJ2-7, with TRBD1 identical over 9 bases. Trimming at V came to 2 bases and at J to 3 bases, leaving 5 bases not matched to a gene. CDR1 and CDR2 from the germline V gene are SEHNR and FQNEAQ (reference sequence). There are 15 residues in the CDR3. CDR3 sequence (DNA): TGTGCCAGCAGCTTAAAGGGGACAGGGAGCTACGAGCAGTACTCC. This codes for CASSLKGTGSYEQYS.

This clonotype is a singleton in its sample. The chain recombines TRBV29-1 with TRBJ2-2; D tentatively fits TRBD1 or TRBD2 (5 bases each). V was pared by 4 bases and J by 4 bases, with 13 bases between. This CDR3 contains 14 residues. The V gene's germline CDR1 is SQVTM and CDR2 ANQGSEA. In nucleotides, the CDR3 is TGCAGCGTTGCCCGGGACCCTGGCACCGGGGAGCTGTTTTTT. This gives the protein CSVARDPGTGELFF.

This clonotype was counted a few times. CDR3 coding DNA: TGTGCCAGCCTTCGAAGCCCACAAGAGACCCAGTACTTC. Amino acids: CASLRSPQETQYF. The chain links TRBV6-2 or TRBV6-3 to TRBJ2-5; no clear D gene. This CDR3 spans 13 amino acids. CDR1 is MNHEY and CDR2 is SVGEGT in the germline V gene. Deletions cut 8 bases from V and 2 bases from J, with 12 bases between.

This clonotype was seen a handful of times. CDR3 loop: CASSLGRANIQYF. The CDR3 nucleotides read TGTGCCAGCAGCTTAGGCCGAGCGAATATTCAGTACTTC. The chain has TRBV7-6 and TRBJ2-4, with D hard to call. V was clipped by 1 base and J by 10 bases, with 11 bases between them. CDR3 length equals 13 residues. Germline V lookup: CDR1 SGHVS, CDR2 FNYEAQ.

The chain combines TRBV7-8 with TRBJ2-2; 8 nucleotides agree with TRBD2. There are 21 residues in the CDR3. With V trimmed by 1 base and J by 1 base, 17 bases remained unmatched. Germline V lookup: CDR1 SGHVS, CDR2 FQNEAQ. The CDR3 bases are TGTGCCAGCAGCTTAGAGGGAGGTTATCACAACGGGAGGGAGAACACCGGGGAGCTGTTTTTT. Translating gives CASSLEGGYHNGRENTGELFF.

The rearrangement joins TRBV20-1 to TRBJ2-4; either TRBD1 or TRBD2 may supply D (5 bases each). The CDR3 has 14 residues. CDR1 and CDR2 from the germline V gene are DFQATT and SNEGSKA (reference sequence). V was shortened by 1 base and J by 6 bases, with 13 bases between the two germline ends. The CDR3 loop reads CSARGRGLRNIQYF. The DNA of the CDR3 is TGCAGTGCTAGAGGACGGGGCCTCCGAAACATTCAGTACTTC.

Points on this clonotype: One end of the junction is discordant with germline, which a read error may explain. This sequence joins TRBV6-1 and TRBJ1-2; a possible D gene is TRBD1 (5 bases). The germline CDR1 and CDR2 sequences are MNHNS and SASEGT. CDR3 length: 15 residues. The DNA of the CDR3 is TGTGCCAGCATTGAATTCGGGGGGACCAACTATGGCTACACCTTC. It encodes CASIEFGGTNYGYTF.

At least ten counts were recorded for this clonotype. The gene calls are TRBV7-8 and TRBJ2-5, with unresolved D. Trimming took off 2 bases at V and 4 bases at J, with 8 bases between the two ends. The CDR3 has 13 amino acids. Germline CDR1 and CDR2: SGHVS and FQNEAQ. The CDR3 here is CASSLIWRETQYF. The CDR3 DNA reads as TGTGCCAGCAGCTTAATATGGAGAGAGACCCAGTACTTC.

The chain is built from TRBV30 and TRBJ1-3; D may be TRBD1 (5 bases). V was clipped by 5 bases and J by 4 bases, with 12 bases between them. The CDR3 length is 13 residues. CDR1 and CDR2 (germline): GTSNPN, SVGIG (reference sequence). The CDR3 loop is CAWARDGGNTIYF. The CDR3 nucleotides read TGTGCCTGGGCCCGGGACGGCGGAAACACCATATATTTT.

This clonotype occurred a few times. The CDR3 region is CASRKAPYEQYF. CDR3 nucleotide sequence: TGTGCCAGCAGGAAGGCGCCATACGAGCAGTACTTC. The V call is TRBV28, the J call TRBJ2-7; the D is unclear. The CDR3 extends over 12 amino acids. With 6 bases removed from V and 4 bases from J, the gap between germline ends came to 10 bases. Germline lookup yields CDR1 MDHEN and CDR2 SYDVKM.

The V call is TRBV20-1, the J call TRBJ2-7; the match to TRBD1 covers 10 bases. CDR3 length equals 12 residues. Germline V gives CDR1 DFQATT, CDR2 SNEGSKA (reference sequence). CDR3 sequence reads: CSLGTGDLEQYF. The DNA of the CDR3 is TGCTCGTTAGGGACAGGGGACTTAGAGCAGTACTTC.

This clonotype was detected only a few times. The chain carries TRBV7-6 and TRBJ2-1; D is ambiguous. CDR1 and CDR2 (germline): SGHVS, FNYEAQ. V was clipped by 2 bases and J by 0 bases, with 5 bases between them. The CDR3 loop spans 14 amino acids. This CDR3 is CASSLKDSYNEQFF. The CDR3 region has the DNA TGTGCCAGCAGCTTAAAGGACTCCTACAATGAGCAGTTCTTC.